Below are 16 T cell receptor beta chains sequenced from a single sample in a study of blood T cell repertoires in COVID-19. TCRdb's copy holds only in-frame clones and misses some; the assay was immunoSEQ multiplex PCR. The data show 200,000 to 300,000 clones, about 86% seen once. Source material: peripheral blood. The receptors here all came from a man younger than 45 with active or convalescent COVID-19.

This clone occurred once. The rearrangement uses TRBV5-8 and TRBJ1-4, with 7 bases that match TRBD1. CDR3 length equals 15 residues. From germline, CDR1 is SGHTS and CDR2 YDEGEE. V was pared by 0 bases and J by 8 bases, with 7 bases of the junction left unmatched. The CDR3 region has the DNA TGTGCCAGCAGCTTGGGACAGGGCTTCGGCGAAAAACTGTTTTTT. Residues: CASSLGQGFGEKLFF.

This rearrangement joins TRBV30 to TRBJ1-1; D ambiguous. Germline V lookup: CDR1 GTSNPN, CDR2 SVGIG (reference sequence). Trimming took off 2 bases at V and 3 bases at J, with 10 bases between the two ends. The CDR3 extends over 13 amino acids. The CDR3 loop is CAWSRMRDTEAFF. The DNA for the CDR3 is TGTGCCTGGAGTAGAATGAGGGACACTGAAGCTTTCTTT. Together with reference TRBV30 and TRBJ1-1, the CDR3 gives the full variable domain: SQTIHQWPATLVQPVGSPLSLECTVEGTSNPNLYWYRQAAGRGLQLLFYSVGIGQISSEVPQNLSASRPQDRQFILSSKKLLLSDSGFYLCAWSRMRDTEAFFGQGTRLTVV.

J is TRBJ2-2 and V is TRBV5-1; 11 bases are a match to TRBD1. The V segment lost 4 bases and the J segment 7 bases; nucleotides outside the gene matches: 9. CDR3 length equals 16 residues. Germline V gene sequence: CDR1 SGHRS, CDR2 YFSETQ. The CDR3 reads CASSLNRDRGYGELFF. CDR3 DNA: TGCGCCAGCAGCCTAAACCGGGACAGGGGGTACGGGGAGCTGTTTTTT.

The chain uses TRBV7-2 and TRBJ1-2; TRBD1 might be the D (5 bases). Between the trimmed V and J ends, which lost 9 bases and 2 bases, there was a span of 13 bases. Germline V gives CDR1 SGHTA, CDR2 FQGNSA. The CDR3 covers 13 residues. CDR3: CARELGGNYGYTF. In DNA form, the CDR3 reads TGTGCCAGAGAGCTGGGGGGGAACTATGGCTACACCTTC. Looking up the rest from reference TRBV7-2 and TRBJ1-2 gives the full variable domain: GAGVSQSPSNKVTEKGKDVELRCDPISGHTALYWYRQSLGQGLEFLIYFQGNSAPDKSGLPSDRFSAERTGGSVSTLTIQRTQQEDSAVYLCARELGGNYGYTFGSGTRLTVV.

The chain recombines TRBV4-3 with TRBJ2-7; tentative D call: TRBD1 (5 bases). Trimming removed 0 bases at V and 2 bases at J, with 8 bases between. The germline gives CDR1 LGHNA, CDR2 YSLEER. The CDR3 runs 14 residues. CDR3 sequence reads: CASSQETATYEQYF. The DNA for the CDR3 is TGCGCCAGCAGCCAAGAGACAGCGACCTACGAGCAGTACTTC.

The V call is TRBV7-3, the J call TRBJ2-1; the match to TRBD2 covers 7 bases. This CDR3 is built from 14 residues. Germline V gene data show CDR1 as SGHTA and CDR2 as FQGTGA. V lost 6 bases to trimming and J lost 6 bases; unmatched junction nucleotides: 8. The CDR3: CASSLPGLVNEQFF. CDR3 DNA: TGTGCCAGCAGTTTACCTGGACTAGTCAATGAGCAGTTCTTC.

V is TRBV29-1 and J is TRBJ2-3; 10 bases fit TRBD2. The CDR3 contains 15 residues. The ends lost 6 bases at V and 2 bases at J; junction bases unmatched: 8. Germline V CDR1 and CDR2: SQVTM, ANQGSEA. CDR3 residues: CSVRERGGITDTQYF. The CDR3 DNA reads TGCAGCGTGAGGGAGCGGGGGGGGATCACAGATACGCAGTATTTT.

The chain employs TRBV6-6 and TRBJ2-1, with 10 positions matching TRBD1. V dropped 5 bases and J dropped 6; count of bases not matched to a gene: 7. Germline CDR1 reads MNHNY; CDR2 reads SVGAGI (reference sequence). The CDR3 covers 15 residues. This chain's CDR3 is CASSPPGTGVNEQFF. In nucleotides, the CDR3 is TGTGCCAGCAGTCCTCCCGGGACAGGGGTCAATGAGCAGTTCTTC.

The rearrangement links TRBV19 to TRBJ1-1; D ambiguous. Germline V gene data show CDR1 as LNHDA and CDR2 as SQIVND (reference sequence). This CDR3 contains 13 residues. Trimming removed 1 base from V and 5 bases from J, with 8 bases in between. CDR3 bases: TGTGCCAGTAGTATAGTAGCAAGAACTGAAGCTTTCTTT. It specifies CASSIVARTEAFF.

As DNA, the CDR3 is TGTGCCAGCAGCTGGACAGGGGGGGGCACCGGGGAGCTGTTTTTT. This codes for CASSWTGGGTGELFF. The rearrangement joins TRBV5-6 to TRBJ2-2; TRBD1 matches 10 bases. Trimming at V came to 3 bases and at J to 4 bases, leaving 3 bases not matched to a gene. Germline V gene data show CDR1 as SGHDT and CDR2 as YYEEEE. This CDR3 has 15 amino acids. The full variable domain, its missing parts supplied by reference TRBV5-6 and TRBJ2-2, is DAGVTQSPTHLIKTRGQQVTLRCSPKSGHDTVSWYQQALGQGPQFIFQYYEEEERQRGNFPDRFSGHQFPNYSSELNVNALLLGDSALYLCASSWTGGGTGELFFGEGSRLTVL.

The CDR3 DNA is TGTGCCAGCAGTGACTGGGTGGGGGCAAGGGGGGAGCAGTACTTC. Translated: CASSDWVGARGEQYF. V usage is TRBV6-4 and J usage is TRBJ2-7, with D maybe TRBD1 (6 bases). Looked up from germline, CDR1 is MRHNA and CDR2 is SNTAGT. The CDR3 runs to 15 residues. Deletions cut 1 base from V and 7 bases from J, with 17 bases between.

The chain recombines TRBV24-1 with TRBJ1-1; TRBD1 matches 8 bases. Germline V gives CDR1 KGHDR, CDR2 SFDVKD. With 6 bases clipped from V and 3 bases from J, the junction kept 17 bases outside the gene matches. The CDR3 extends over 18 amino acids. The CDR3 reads CATSLPGGDGWLYTEAFF. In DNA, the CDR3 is TGTGCCACCAGTCTCCCAGGGGGCGACGGTTGGTTATACACTGAAGCTTTCTTT.

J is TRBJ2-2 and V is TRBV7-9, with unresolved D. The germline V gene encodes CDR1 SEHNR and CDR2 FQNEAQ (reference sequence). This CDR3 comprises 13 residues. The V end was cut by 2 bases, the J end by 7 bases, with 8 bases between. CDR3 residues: CASSLSEVGELFF. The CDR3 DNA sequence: TGTGCCAGCAGCTTAAGTGAGGTCGGGGAGCTGTTTTTT.

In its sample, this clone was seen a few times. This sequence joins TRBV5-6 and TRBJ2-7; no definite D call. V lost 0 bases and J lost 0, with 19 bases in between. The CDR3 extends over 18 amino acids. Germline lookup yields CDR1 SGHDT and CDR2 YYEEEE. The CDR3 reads CASSLDQVKQPSSYEQYF. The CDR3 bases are TGTGCCAGCAGCTTGGACCAGGTTAAGCAACCCAGCTCCTACGAGCAGTACTTC.

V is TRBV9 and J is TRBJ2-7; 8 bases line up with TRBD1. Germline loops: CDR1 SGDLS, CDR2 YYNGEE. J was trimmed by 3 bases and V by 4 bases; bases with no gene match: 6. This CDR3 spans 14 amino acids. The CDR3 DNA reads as TGTGCCAGCAGCCAACTCGGGACAGGCTACGAGCAGTACTTC. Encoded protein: CASSQLGTGYEQYF.

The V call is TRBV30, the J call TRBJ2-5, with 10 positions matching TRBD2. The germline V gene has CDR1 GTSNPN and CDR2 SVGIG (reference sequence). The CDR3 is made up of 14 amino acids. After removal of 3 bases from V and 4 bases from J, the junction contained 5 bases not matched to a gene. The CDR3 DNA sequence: TGTGCCTGGAGCTACAGACTAGCGGGAGAGACCCAGTACTTC. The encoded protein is CAWSYRLAGETQYF.